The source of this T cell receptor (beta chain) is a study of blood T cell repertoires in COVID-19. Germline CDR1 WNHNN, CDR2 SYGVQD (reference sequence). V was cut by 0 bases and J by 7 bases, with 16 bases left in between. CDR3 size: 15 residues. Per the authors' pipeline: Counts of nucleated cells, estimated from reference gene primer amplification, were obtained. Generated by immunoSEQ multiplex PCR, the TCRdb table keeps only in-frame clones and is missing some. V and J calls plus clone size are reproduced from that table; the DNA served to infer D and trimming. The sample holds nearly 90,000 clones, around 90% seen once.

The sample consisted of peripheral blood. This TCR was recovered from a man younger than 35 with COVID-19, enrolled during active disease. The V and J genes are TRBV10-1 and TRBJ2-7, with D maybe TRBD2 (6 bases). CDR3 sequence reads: CASSESSGIRGEQYF. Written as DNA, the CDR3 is TGCGCCAGCAGTGAGTCTAGCGGCATTAGGGGTGAGCAGTACTTC.